These 10 T cell receptor beta chains came from one sample sequenced in a study of neurological immune-mediated disorders. Using its own MiXCR run on the 5' RACE reads, TCRdb lists one record per CDR3 protein. The repertoire consists of tens of thousands of distinct CDR3 sequences, with 3% to 4% occurring once and the leading ten covering approximately 3.5%. Sequencing was carried out using PBMCs. All receptors come from a man aged 35 to 55 with multiple sclerosis.

In the case of this clonotype: This could be a read error, since a much larger clone is one nucleotide away. The genes are TRBV7-6 and TRBJ1-1; 7 nucleotides match TRBD1. Germline loops: CDR1 SGHVS, CDR2 FNYEAQ. CDR3 length equals 17 residues. After removal of 1 base from V and 1 base from J, the junction contained 9 bases not matched to a gene. The CDR3 DNA sequence: TGTGCCAGCAGCTTAGGGGACGGACAGGAGGCGAACACTGAAGCTTTCTTT. Encoded protein: CASSLGDGQEANTEAFF. The complete variable domain, with remaining parts taken from reference TRBV7-6 and TRBJ1-1, reads GAGVSQSPRYKVTKRGQDVALRCDPISGHVSLYWYRQALGQGPEFLTYFNYEAQQDKSGLPNDRFSAERPEGSISTLTIQRTEQRDSAMYRCASSLGDGQEANTEAFFGQGTRLTVV.

The sample holds many counts of this clonotype. The rearrangement uses TRBV20-1 and TRBJ2-3; TRBD2 is a possible D gene (7 bases). Germline loops: CDR1 DFQATT, CDR2 SNEGSKA (reference sequence). This CDR3 spans 13 amino acids. V shed 8 bases and J shed 4 bases, with 16 bases lying between them. The DNA for the CDR3 is TGCAGTACTCCGCGGGGGCGGTCAGATACGCAGTATTTT. Amino acids: CSTPRGRSDTQYF.

This clonotype was detected many times. This chain links TRBV20-1 with TRBJ1-5; D unresolved. From germline, CDR1 is DFQATT and CDR2 SNEGSKA (reference sequence). V was shortened by 0 bases and J by 11 bases, with 8 bases between the two germline ends. This CDR3 has 11 amino acids. The CDR3 sequence is CSARERETQHF. CDR3 nucleotide sequence: TGCAGTGCTAGAGAACGCGAGACCCAGCATTTT.

This clonotype was counted many times. The chain links TRBV5-6 to TRBJ2-6; TRBD2 matches at 10 bases. The CDR3 contains 15 residues. Germline V CDR1 and CDR2: SGHDT, YYEEEE. The J segment lost 4 bases and the V segment lost 4 bases, leaving 2 bases of the junction unmatched. This CDR3 is CASSLAGAGANVLTF. DNA for the CDR3: TGTGCCAGCAGCCTAGCGGGAGCGGGGGCCAACGTCCTGACTTTC.

This clonotype has a count of ten or more. V and J are TRBV12-3 or TRBV12-4 and TRBJ1-2; 10 bases are shared with TRBD1. The CDR3 is 16 amino acids. J gave up 6 bases and V 3 bases, and 10 bases lay outside the gene matches. In DNA form, the CDR3 reads TGTGCCAGCAGTTTCACTCCCGGGACAGGGGTTAATGGCTACACCTTC. Amino acid sequence: CASSFTPGTGVNGYTF.

In this sample, this clonotype turned up many times. The chain links TRBV4-2 to TRBJ2-3; perhaps D is TRBD1 or TRBD2 (5 bases each). CDR3 length: 14 amino acids. CDR1 and CDR2 (germline): LGHNA, YNFKEQ. Deletions cut 5 bases from V and 1 base from J, with 10 bases between. The CDR3 spells CASSGVGGTDTQYF. The CDR3 DNA follows: TGTGCCAGCAGCGGGGTGGGGGGCACAGATACGCAGTATTTT.

This clonotype was seen repeatedly, ten times or more. The chain has TRBV20-1 and TRBJ1-1; the D is unclear. Germline CDR1 is DFQATT and CDR2 is SNEGSKA (reference sequence). V was cut by 7 bases and J by 4 bases, with 13 bases left in between. The CDR3 has 12 residues. The CDR3 DNA reads as TGCAGTGTGGTTGGCGCGAGCACTGAAGCTTTCTTT. This codes for CSVVGASTEAFF.

This clonotype came up many times. The CDR3 nucleotides read TGTGCCATCACTCGCGGGGTACAAGAGACCCAGTACTTC. This gives the protein CAITRGVQETQYF. The J gene is TRBJ2-5, the V gene TRBV10-3; D is possibly TRBD2 (6 bases). This CDR3 contains 13 residues. CDR1 and CDR2 from the germline V gene are ENHRY and SYGVKD. The germline V and J ends were trimmed by 7 bases and 2 bases, with 11 bases remaining between them.

The sample holds many counts of this clonotype. The chain has TRBV29-1 and TRBJ2-3; possible D gene TRBD2, 6 bases. The V gene lost 6 bases and the J gene lost 3 bases, with 13 bases spanning the gap. Germline CDR1 is SQVTM and CDR2 is ANQGSEA. The CDR3 is made up of 13 amino acids. The CDR3: CSVDGGSTDTQYF. CDR3 DNA sequence: TGCAGCGTCGACGGGGGTTCGACAGATACGCAGTATTTT.

At least ten counts were recorded for this clonotype. The V and J genes are TRBV20-1 and TRBJ2-4; 8 positions agree with TRBD2. Per the germline V gene, CDR1 is DFQATT and CDR2 is SNEGSKA (reference sequence). Trimming removed 4 bases from V and 9 bases from J; junction bases left unmatched: 8. The CDR3 consists of 13 residues. In DNA, the CDR3 is TGCAGTGCTATGTCTGGGGCGGGGGGCATTCAGTACTTC. Protein product: CSAMSGAGGIQYF.